The T cell receptor (beta chain) described here comes from a study of shared clonotypes between healthy human individuals. Germline assignment: CDR1 MDHEN and CDR2 SYDVKM. The length of the CDR3 is 17 residues. V was clipped by 8 bases and J by 5 bases, with 25 bases between them. Repertoires were generated with immunoSEQ multiplex PCR, while TCRdb's copy carries only in-frame clones and drops some. The table records about 2 million clones, roughly 95% of them present only once. Nashville, Tennessee was home to all donors, each a Caucasian adult. The chain links TRBV28 to TRBJ2-1; D is perhaps TRBD1 (6 bases). The source is a man between 18 and 29 years old in good health. Sequencing was carried out using naive CD4+ T cells sorted from blood. As to subset: CD45RA+ positively selected. CDR3 bases: TGTGCCAGCGCTTCCTACCTCACAGGGCAATGGGACAATGAGCAGTTCTTC. Its protein is CASASYLTGQWDNEQFF.